These 27 T cell receptor beta chains were sequenced from one sample in a study of molecular identifiers for immune sequencing clone quantification. One entry per CDR3 protein, called by TCRdb with MiXCR from the PCR reads. The sample lists 600,000 to 650,000 distinct CDR3 sequences, 15% to 20% occurring once. The sample consisted of naive CD8+ T cells from blood, with Jurkat cell RNA spiked in. Subset of the sample: FACS-sorted CD8+CD4-CCR7+CD45RA+ naive T cells. The source of these receptors is a human donor in good health. Some libraries in this study had Jurkat cell RNA spiked in.

A single count supports this clonotype. The chain uses TRBV20-1 and TRBJ2-5; D may be TRBD1 or TRBD2 (5 bases each). The CDR3 spans 13 residues. The germline V and J ends were trimmed by 4 bases and 4 bases, with 13 bases remaining between them. Germline lookup yields CDR1 DFQATT and CDR2 SNEGSKA (reference sequence). CDR3 in amino acids: CSAIGDARETQYF. The CDR3 bases are TGCAGTGCTATAGGGGACGCCCGAGAGACCCAGTACTTC.

This clonotype was picked up a small number of times. One junction end disagrees with the germline gene, perhaps due to a read error. CDR3 residues: CAGSQGGLLGDTQYF. DNA of the CDR3: TGCGCCGGCAGCCAAGGAGGTCTACTCGGAGATACGCAGTATTTT. The chain links TRBV4-3 to TRBJ2-3; D may be TRBD2 (5 bases). Germline V gene lookup returns CDR1 LGHNA and CDR2 YSLEER. The length of the CDR3 is 15 residues.

This clonotype has a handful of counts. The rearrangement links TRBV3-2 to TRBJ1-1; the DNA was not compared with TRBD1, the D call given in the table. TRBV3-2 has pseudogene status. CDR3 size: 18 residues. This CDR3 is CASSGRDRPPKMNTEAFF. The CDR3 coding sequence is TGTGCCAGCAGCGGCCGGGACAGACCCCCAAAAATGAACACTGAAGCTTTCTTT.

This clonotype was seen many times. CDR3 region: CASKVGRGNQPQHF. In nucleotides, the CDR3 is TGTGCCAGCAAAGTGGGGCGGGGCAATCAGCCCCAGCATTTT. The chain has TRBV28 and TRBJ1-5; D may be TRBD1 (5 bases). This CDR3 spans 14 amino acids. Germline V CDR1 and CDR2: MDHEN, SYDVKM. Trimming pared 7 bases from V and 2 bases from J, leaving 12 bases between.

This clonotype was counted ten times or more. This chain joins TRBV6-2 or TRBV6-3 and TRBJ2-3; D gene ambiguous. The CDR3 is 12 amino acids. The V end was cut by 6 bases, the J end by 4 bases, with 8 bases between. The germline CDR1 and CDR2 sequences are MNHEY and SVGEGT. CDR3 protein: CASSYSSDTQYF. CDR3 nucleotides: TGTGCCAGCAGCTATTCCTCAGATACGCAGTATTTT.

In this sample, this clonotype turned up many times. CDR3 residues: CASSQDFMDRSNQPQHF. In DNA, the CDR3 is TGCGCCAGCAGCCAAGACTTTATGGACAGGTCTAATCAGCCCCAGCATTTT. This chain connects TRBV4-1 to TRBJ1-5, with TRBD1 identical over 7 bases. This CDR3 is built from 17 residues. V was clipped by 0 bases and J by 4 bases; unmatched bases: 9. Germline assignment: CDR1 MGHRA and CDR2 YSYEKL.

This clonotype was observed many times. The chain recombines TRBV29-1 with TRBJ2-2, with D uncertain. This CDR3 contains 10 residues. The germline V gene has CDR1 SQVTM and CDR2 ANQGSEA. V was trimmed by 7 bases and J by 6 bases, leaving 6 bases between them. CDR3 bases: TGCAGCGCCCAGGCCGGGGAGCTGTTTTTT. Amino acid sequence: CSAQAGELFF.

The chain combines TRBV7-9 with TRBJ1-2, with D tentatively TRBD1 (5 bases). The CDR3 consists of 15 residues. Trimming stripped 1 base from V and 4 bases from J, with 13 bases between. CDR1 SEHNR and CDR2 FQNEAQ come from the germline V gene (reference sequence). The CDR3, as DNA: TGTGCCAGCAGCTTAGGACTCGGCCAGGGCTATGGCTACACCTTC. Translating it yields CASSLGLGQGYGYTF.

A note on this clonotype: The conserved phenylalanine or tryptophan is not found at the CDR3 terminus, so this likely reflects a read error. The chain uses TRBV6-5 and TRBJ2-7; 13 bases agree with TRBD2. The CDR3 length is 17 residues. Trimming took 0 bases from V and 4 from J; bases not matched to a gene: 6. Germline CDR1 is MNHEY and CDR2 is SVGAGI. CDR3 loop: CASSYSTLAGGLYEQYS. CDR3 sequence (DNA): TGTGCCAGCAGTTACTCGACACTAGCGGGAGGGCTATACGAGCAGTACTCC.

About this clonotype: This may arise from a read error, as a much more abundant clone is one base away. The V gene is TRBV4-1, the J gene TRBJ1-4; TRBD1 aligns across 12 bases. J gave up 8 bases and V 2 bases, and 12 bases lay outside the gene matches. The germline V gene encodes CDR1 MGHRA and CDR2 YSYEKL. This CDR3 is built from 18 residues. CDR3 residues: CASSQSPGQGALSEKLFF. The DNA for the CDR3 is TGCGCCAGCAGCCAATCTCCGGGACAGGGGGCATTAAGCGAAAAACTGTTTTTT.

About this clonotype: A read error is possible here, since a much larger clone lies one base away. The gene calls are TRBV12-3 or TRBV12-4 and TRBJ2-1; 7 nucleotides align to TRBD2. J was trimmed by 4 bases and V by 7 bases; bases with no gene match: 10. CDR3 length: 15 residues. The CDR3 is CASTAGTNSYNEQFF. In DNA, the CDR3 is TGTGCCAGCACCGCCGGGACTAACTCATACAATGAGCAGTTCTTC.

This clonotype was counted at least ten times. The chain couples TRBV12-3 or TRBV12-4 to TRBJ2-3; D tentatively fits TRBD1 or TRBD2 (6 bases each). The CDR3 contains 15 residues. V lost 3 bases to trimming and J lost 2 bases, with 12 bases between them. This CDR3 reads CASSFGGGTTDTQYF. DNA for the CDR3: TGTGCCAGCAGTTTTGGAGGGGGGACCACAGATACGCAGTATTTT.

This clonotype was seen at least ten times. The chain uses TRBV20-1 and TRBJ2-2; D possibly corresponds to TRBD2 (6 bases). CDR1 is DFQATT, CDR2 SNEGSKA, per germline (reference sequence). The CDR3 is 13 residues long. V was clipped by 1 base and J by 3 bases, with 6 bases between them. CDR3 nucleotides: TGCAGTGCTAGAGTAGCGGACACCGGGGAGCTGTTTTTT. Translated, it gives CSARVADTGELFF.

The chain uses TRBV12-3 or TRBV12-4 and TRBJ1-1, with 9 bases aligning to TRBD1. Germline trimming cut 5 bases from V and 1 base from J; bases unmatched to any gene: 5. The CDR3 extends over 15 amino acids. The CDR3 region is CASSSSGQGNTEAFF. DNA of the CDR3: TGTGCCAGCAGTAGTTCGGGACAGGGGAACACTGAAGCTTTCTTT.

The J gene is TRBJ2-7, the V gene TRBV9, with 7 bases that match TRBD2. V was pared by 0 bases and J by 0 bases, with 6 bases of the junction left unmatched. The V gene's germline CDR1 is SGDLS and CDR2 YYNGEE. The CDR3 length is 16 residues. The CDR3 region is CASSVGGGESSYEQYF. The DNA of the CDR3 is TGTGCCAGCAGCGTAGGGGGGGGTGAGTCCTCCTACGAGCAGTACTTC.

This clonotype was detected only a few times. V and J are TRBV19 and TRBJ2-7; 10 bases map to TRBD1. Germline loops: CDR1 LNHDA, CDR2 SQIVND (reference sequence). With 3 bases clipped from V and 1 base from J, the junction kept 0 bases outside the gene matches. The CDR3 extends over 14 amino acids. Here the CDR3 reads CASSMGQGSYEQYF. CDR3 nucleotide sequence: TGTGCCAGTAGTATGGGACAGGGGTCCTACGAGCAGTACTTC.

This clonotype showed up just a few times. V gene TRBV7-8 combines with J gene TRBJ2-2; no clear D. The CDR3 is 15 residues long. Germline-derived CDR1 and CDR2 are SGHVS and FQNEAQ. Trimming removed 6 bases at V and 6 bases at J, with 17 bases between. CDR3 coding DNA: TGTGCCAGCAGTCCCATGGGCGCAGGTTCCGGGGAGCTGTTTTTT. Translating gives CASSPMGAGSGELFF.

As for this clonotype: A clone one base away is much larger, so this may be a read error. The chain links TRBV19 to TRBJ2-5; a possible D gene is TRBD2 (7 bases). Germline CDR1 reads LNHDA; CDR2 reads SQIVND (reference sequence). The V gene lost 2 bases and the J gene lost 4 bases, with 17 bases spanning the gap. This CDR3 spans 16 amino acids. CDR3 DNA sequence: TGTGCCAGTAGTATATCTCGGGGGGCGATCCGAGAGACCCAGTACTTC. It codes for CASSISRGAIRETQYF. Full variable domain (rest looked up from reference TRBV19 and TRBJ2-5): DGGITQSPKYLFRKEGQNVTLSCEQNLNHDAMYWYRQDPGQGLRLIYYSQIVNDFQKGDIAEGYSVSREKKESFPLTVTSAQKNPTAFYLCASSISRGAIRETQYFGPGTRLLVL.

The table lists this clonotype with many counts. The chain recombines TRBV27 with TRBJ2-1; TRBD2 agrees at 9 bases. The V and J ends lost 5 bases and 8 bases, in that order; junction bases with no gene match: 13. The CDR3 is 16 amino acids. Germline V CDR1 and CDR2: MNHEY, SMNVEV (reference sequence). The CDR3 coding sequence is TGTGCCAGCAGTCCAACCCCTAGCGGGAATACCCATGAGCAGTTCTTC. Protein sequence: CASSPTPSGNTHEQFF.

This clonotype was counted at least ten times. This chain joins TRBV12-3 or TRBV12-4 and TRBJ1-2; no reliable D call. V was trimmed by 6 bases and J by 8 bases, leaving 10 bases between them. CDR3 size: 11 residues. CDR3 region: CASRTLRGYTF. The CDR3 nucleotides are TGTGCCAGCAGAACCCTCCGGGGCTACACCTTC.

Worth noting for this clonotype: This could be a read error, since a much larger clone is one nucleotide away. The rearrangement joins TRBV19 to TRBJ2-2; a possible D gene is TRBD2 (6 bases). This CDR3 comprises 15 residues. The V end was cut by 7 bases, the J end by 4 bases, with 16 bases between. Germline CDR1 reads LNHDA; CDR2 reads SQIVND (reference sequence). The CDR3 region has the DNA TGTGCCAGTATGTCGGGGCAGGGAGGCACCGGGGAGCTGTTTTTT. Encoded protein: CASMSGQGGTGELFF.

This chain connects TRBV7-9 to TRBJ2-1, with unresolved D. This CDR3 region has 14 residues. The germline V gene has CDR1 SEHNR and CDR2 FQNEAQ (reference sequence). V dropped 5 bases and J dropped 10 bases, with 18 bases sitting between them. The CDR3 reads CASSTPGAVGEQFF. CDR3 coding DNA: TGTGCCAGCAGCACCCCCGGAGCCGTGGGCGAGCAGTTCTTC.

This clonotype was seen repeatedly, ten times or more. The chain links TRBV30 to TRBJ1-1; D is unresolved. Germline loops: CDR1 GTSNPN, CDR2 SVGIG (reference sequence). The CDR3 runs 14 residues. V lost 0 bases to trimming and J lost 8 bases, with 16 bases between them. The CDR3 DNA sequence: TGTGCCTGGAGTGTACAAGGAGGGATGATGGAAGCTTTCTTT. The encoded protein is CAWSVQGGMMEAFF.

Of note for this clonotype: At one end, the junction sequence differs from germline, possibly due to a read error. The gene calls are TRBV5-1 and TRBJ2-7; the D is unclear. CDR3 length: 13 residues. The germline CDR1 and CDR2 sequences are SGHRS and YFSETQ. The CDR3 DNA is TGCGCCAGCAGCTTGGGGGCGACCTACGAGCCGTACTTC. Its protein product is CASSLGATYEPYF.

This clonotype occurred once. A much larger clone lies one base from this, so it may be a read error. The V call is TRBV19, the J call TRBJ2-1; D assignment may be TRBD1 or TRBD2 (5 bases each). Germline V CDR1 and CDR2: LNHDA, SQIVND (reference sequence). This CDR3 is 19 amino acids long. The CDR3 region has the DNA TGTGCCAGTATGGAACCTCCCGGGGCCTTAGCGCCAGACTACAATGAGCAGCTCTTC. It is translated as CASMEPPGALAPDYNEQLF.

In its sample, this clonotype was seen a few times. The chain is built from TRBV20-1 and TRBJ2-2; a weak D match, TRBD2 (6 bases). This CDR3 is 13 amino acids long. From germline, CDR1 is DFQATT and CDR2 SNEGSKA (reference sequence). V dropped 3 bases and J dropped 7 bases, with 12 bases sitting between them. CDR3 in amino acids: CSARAGLGGELFF. DNA of the CDR3: TGCAGTGCTAGGGCGGGATTAGGCGGGGAGCTGTTTTTT.

This clonotype was found many times. The chain joins TRBV28 to TRBJ2-7; a possible D gene is TRBD2 (5 bases). The germline V and J ends were trimmed by 5 bases and 2 bases, with 13 bases remaining between them. Looked up from germline, CDR1 is MDHEN and CDR2 is SYDVKM. This CDR3 contains 14 residues. The CDR3 protein is CASSPGRGTYEQYF. CDR3 in DNA: TGTGCCAGCAGTCCAGGACGAGGGACCTACGAGCAGTACTTC.